This T cell receptor beta chain was sequenced during a study of cytomegalovirus exposure and HLA in healthy donors. The PCR contained 60 Vbeta and 13 Jbeta primers. The assay was immunoSEQ multiplex PCR, and TCRdb's table has in-frame clones only and misses some. This sample has 65,000 to 85,000 clones, with roughly 83% found just once. Comment on this clone: A junction end diverges from the germline sequence, so it may reflect a read error.

There are 18 residues in the CDR3. Germline lookup yields CDR1 ENHRY and CDR2 SYGVKD. The sequencing input was PBMCs. The gene calls are TRBV10-3 and TRBJ1-2, with 9 bases aligning to TRBD1. The sequence was collected from a woman in her fifties or sixties in good health and CMV-seronegative. CDR3 nucleotides: TGTGCCACCAGTGAGTCGACGGGACAGGGCCCCTTCGGCTATGGCTACACCTTC. Encoded protein: CATSESTGQGPFGYGYTF.